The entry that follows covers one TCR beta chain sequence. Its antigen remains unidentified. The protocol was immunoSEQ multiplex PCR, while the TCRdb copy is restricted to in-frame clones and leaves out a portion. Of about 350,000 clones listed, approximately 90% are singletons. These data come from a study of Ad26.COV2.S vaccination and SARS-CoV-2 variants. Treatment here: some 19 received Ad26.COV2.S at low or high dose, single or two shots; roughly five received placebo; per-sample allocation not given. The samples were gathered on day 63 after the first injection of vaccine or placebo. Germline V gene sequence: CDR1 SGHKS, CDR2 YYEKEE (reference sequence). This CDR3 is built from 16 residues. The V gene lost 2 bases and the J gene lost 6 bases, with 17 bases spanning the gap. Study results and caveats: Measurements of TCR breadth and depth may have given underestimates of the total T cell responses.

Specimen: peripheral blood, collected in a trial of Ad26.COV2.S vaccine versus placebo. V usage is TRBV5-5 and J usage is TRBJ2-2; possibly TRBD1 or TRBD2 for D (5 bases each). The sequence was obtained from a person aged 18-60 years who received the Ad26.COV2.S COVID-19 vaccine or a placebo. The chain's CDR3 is CASSFVRDLRAGELFF. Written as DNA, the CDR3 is TGTGCCAGCAGCTTCGTCAGGGACCTACGGGCCGGGGAGCTGTTTTTT.